This TCR beta chain stems from a study of blood T cell repertoires in COVID-19. Study-wide background: T cells, B-cell-depleted T cells, or PBMCs provided the cDNA or gDNA that served as material.

Libraries were prepared by immunoSEQ multiplex PCR; TCRdb keeps only in-frame clonotypes and omits some of them. The data contain tens of thousands of clones, roughly 74% of them singletons. This CDR3 has 18 amino acids. The V segment lost 0 bases and the J segment 0 bases; nucleotides outside the gene matches: 9. From germline, CDR1 is SGHDT and CDR2 YYEEEE. This clone was observed a few times. The chain links TRBV5-6 to TRBJ2-3, with TRBD2 matching over 8 bases. The receptor comes from a man in his 70s with COVID-19, enrolled during active disease. The sample was peripheral blood. The CDR3 reads CASSLEPLAATSTDTQYF. In nucleotides, the CDR3 is TGTGCCAGCAGCTTGGAACCACTAGCGGCCACTAGCACAGATACGCAGTATTTT.